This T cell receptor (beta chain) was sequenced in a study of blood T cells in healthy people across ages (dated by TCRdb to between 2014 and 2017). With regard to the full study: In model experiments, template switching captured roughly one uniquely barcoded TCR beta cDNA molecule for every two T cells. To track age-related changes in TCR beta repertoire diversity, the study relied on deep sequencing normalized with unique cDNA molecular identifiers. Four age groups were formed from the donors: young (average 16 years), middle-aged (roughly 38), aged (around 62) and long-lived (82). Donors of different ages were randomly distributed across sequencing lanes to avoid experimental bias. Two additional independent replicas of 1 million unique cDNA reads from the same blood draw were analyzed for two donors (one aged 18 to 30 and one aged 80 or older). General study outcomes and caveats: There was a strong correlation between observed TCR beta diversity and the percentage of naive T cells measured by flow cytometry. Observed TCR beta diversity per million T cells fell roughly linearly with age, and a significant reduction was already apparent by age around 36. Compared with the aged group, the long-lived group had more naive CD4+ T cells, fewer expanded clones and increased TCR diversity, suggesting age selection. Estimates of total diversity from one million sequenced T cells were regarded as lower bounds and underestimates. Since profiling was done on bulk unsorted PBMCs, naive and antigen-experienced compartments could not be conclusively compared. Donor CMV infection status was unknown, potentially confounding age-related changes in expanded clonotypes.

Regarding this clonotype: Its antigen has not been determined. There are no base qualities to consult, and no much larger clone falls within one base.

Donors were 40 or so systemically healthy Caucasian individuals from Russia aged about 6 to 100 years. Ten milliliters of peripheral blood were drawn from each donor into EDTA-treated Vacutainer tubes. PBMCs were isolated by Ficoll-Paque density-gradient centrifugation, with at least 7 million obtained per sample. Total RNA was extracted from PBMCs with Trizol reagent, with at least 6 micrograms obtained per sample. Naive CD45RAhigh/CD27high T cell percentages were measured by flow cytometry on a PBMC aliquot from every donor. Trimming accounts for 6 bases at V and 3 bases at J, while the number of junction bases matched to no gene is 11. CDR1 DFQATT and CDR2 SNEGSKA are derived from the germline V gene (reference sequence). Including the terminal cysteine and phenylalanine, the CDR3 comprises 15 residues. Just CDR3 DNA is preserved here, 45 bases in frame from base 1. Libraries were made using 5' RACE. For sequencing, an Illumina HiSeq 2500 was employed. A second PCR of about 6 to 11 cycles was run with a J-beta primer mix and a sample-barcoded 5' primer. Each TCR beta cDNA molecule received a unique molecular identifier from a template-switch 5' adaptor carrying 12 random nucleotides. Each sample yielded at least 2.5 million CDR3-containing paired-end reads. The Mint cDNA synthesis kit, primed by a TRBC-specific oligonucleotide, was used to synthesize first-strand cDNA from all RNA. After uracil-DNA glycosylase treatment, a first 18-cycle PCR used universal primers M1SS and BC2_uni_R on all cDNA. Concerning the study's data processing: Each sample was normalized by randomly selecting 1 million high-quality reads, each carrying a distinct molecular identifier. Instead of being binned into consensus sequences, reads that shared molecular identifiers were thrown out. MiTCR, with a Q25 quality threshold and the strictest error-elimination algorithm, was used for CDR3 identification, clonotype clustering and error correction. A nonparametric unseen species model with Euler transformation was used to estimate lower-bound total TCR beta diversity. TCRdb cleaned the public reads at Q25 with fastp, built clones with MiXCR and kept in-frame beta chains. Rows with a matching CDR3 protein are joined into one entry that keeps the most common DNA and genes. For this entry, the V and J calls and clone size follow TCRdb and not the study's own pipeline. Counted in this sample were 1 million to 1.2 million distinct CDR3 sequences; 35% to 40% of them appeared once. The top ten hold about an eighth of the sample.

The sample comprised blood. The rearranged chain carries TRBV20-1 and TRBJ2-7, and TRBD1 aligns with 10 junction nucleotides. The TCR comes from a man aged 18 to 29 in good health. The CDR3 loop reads CSAQSADRGDYEQYF. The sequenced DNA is TGCAGTGCCCAAAGTGCGGACAGGGGGGACTACGAGCAGTACTTC.